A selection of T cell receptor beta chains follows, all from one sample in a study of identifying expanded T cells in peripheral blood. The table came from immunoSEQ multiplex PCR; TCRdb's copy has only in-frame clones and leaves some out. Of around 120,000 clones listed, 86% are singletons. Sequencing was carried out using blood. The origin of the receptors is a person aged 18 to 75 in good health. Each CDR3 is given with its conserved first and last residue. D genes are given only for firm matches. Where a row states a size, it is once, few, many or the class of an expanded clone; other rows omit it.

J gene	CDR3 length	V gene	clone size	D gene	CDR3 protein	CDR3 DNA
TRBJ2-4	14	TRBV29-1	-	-	CSGGLGGGKNIQYF	TGCAGCGGGGGATTGGGTGGGGGCAAAAACATTCAGTACTTC
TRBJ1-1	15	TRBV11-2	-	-	CASSLTAPGNTEAFF	TGTGCCAGCAGCTTGACAGCGCCCGGTAACACTGAAGCTTTCTTT
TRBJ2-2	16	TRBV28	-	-	CASSQFGQGWTGELFF	TGTGCCAGCAGTCAGTTTGGGCAGGGTTGGACCGGGGAGCTGTTTTTT
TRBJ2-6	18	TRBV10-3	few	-	CATRDHSGRVPGANVLTF	TGTGCCACACGGGACCACAGCGGCCGCGTTCCTGGGGCCAACGTCCTGACTTTC
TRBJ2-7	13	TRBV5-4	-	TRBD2	CASSFRGAYEQYF	TGTGCCAGCAGCTTCCGGGGGGCCTACGAGCAGTACTTC
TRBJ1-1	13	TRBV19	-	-	CARIGKGGTEAFF	TGTGCCAGGATCGGTAAGGGGGGGACTGAAGCTTTCTTT
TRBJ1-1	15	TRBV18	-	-	CASSRALGGATEAFF	TGTGCCAGCTCACGCGCCCTAGGGGGGGCCACTGAAGCTTTCTTT
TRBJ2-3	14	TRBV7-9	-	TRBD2	CASTTSGSTDTQYF	TGTGCCAGCACTACTAGCGGAAGCACAGATACGCAGTATTTT
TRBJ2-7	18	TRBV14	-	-	CASSQVQGMVLVNYEQYF	TGTGCCAGCAGCCAAGTCCAGGGGATGGTGTTGGTAAACTACGAGCAGTACTTC
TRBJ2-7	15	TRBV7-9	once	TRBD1	CASSRGQGYSYEQYF	TGTGCCAGCAGCCGCGGACAGGGTTACTCCTACGAGCAGTACTTC
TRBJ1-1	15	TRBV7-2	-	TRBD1	CASSLGQLMNTEAFF	TGTGCCAGCAGCTTGGGACAGTTAATGAACACTGAAGCTTTCTTT
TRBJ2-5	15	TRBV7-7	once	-	CASSSSRDGGETQYF	TGTGCCAGCAGCTCGAGCCGGGACGGAGGAGAGACCCAGTACTTC
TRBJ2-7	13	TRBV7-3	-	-	CASSLIGGYEQYF	TGTGCCAGCAGCTTAATCGGTGGCTACGAGCAGTACTTC
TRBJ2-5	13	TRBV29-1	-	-	CSVGDSYQETQYF	TGCAGCGTTGGCGACAGTTACCAAGAGACCCAGTACTTC
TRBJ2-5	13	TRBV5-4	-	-	CASSLQGVKTQYF	TGTGCCAGCAGCTTGCAAGGGGTGAAGACCCAGTACTTC
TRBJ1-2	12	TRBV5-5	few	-	CASRRAGMGYTF	TGTGCCAGCAGAAGGGCGGGGATGGGCTACACCTTC
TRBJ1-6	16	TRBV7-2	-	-	CASSLASGGRGFPLHF	TGTGCCAGCAGCTTAGCGTCCGGGGGGCGCGGATTCCCCCTCCACTTT
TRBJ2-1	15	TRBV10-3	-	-	CAISESARGMDEQFF	TGTGCCATCAGTGAGTCGGCCAGGGGTATGGATGAGCAGTTCTTC
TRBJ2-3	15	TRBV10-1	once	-	CASSGQTLSTDTQYF	TGCGCCAGCAGCGGACAGACCCTTAGCACAGATACGCAGTATTTT
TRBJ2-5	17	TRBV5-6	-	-	CASSLDLRVVSGETQYF	TGTGCCAGCAGCTTGGACCTCAGGGTTGTGAGTGGAGAGACCCAGTACTTC
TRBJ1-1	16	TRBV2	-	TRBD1	CASTRTQGAGGTEAFF	TGTGCCAGCACCAGAACACAGGGGGCCGGGGGCACTGAAGCTTTCTTT
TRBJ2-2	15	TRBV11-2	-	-	CADGVGGPNTGELFF	TGTGCCGACGGTGTTGGCGGACCGAACACCGGGGAGCTGTTTTTT
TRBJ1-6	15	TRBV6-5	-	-	CASSSETKTNSPLHF	TGTGCCAGCAGTAGTGAGACAAAGACCAATTCACCCCTCCACTTT
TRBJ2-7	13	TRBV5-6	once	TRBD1	CASSMGQGYEQYF	TGTGCCAGCAGCATGGGACAGGGGTACGAGCAGTACTTC
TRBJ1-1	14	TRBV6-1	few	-	CASSDGPLNTEAFF	TGTGCCAGCAGTGACGGACCGCTGAACACTGAAGCTTTCTTT
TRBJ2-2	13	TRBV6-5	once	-	CASTFTNTGELFF	TGTGCCAGCACCTTCACGAACACCGGGGAGCTGTTTTTT
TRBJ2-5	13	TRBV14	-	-	CASSRLDSETQYF	TGTGCCAGCAGCCGATTGGATTCGGAGACCCAGTACTTC
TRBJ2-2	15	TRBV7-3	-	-	CASSPGITNTGELFF	TGTGCCAGCAGCCCAGGGATAACGAACACCGGGGAGCTGTTTTTT